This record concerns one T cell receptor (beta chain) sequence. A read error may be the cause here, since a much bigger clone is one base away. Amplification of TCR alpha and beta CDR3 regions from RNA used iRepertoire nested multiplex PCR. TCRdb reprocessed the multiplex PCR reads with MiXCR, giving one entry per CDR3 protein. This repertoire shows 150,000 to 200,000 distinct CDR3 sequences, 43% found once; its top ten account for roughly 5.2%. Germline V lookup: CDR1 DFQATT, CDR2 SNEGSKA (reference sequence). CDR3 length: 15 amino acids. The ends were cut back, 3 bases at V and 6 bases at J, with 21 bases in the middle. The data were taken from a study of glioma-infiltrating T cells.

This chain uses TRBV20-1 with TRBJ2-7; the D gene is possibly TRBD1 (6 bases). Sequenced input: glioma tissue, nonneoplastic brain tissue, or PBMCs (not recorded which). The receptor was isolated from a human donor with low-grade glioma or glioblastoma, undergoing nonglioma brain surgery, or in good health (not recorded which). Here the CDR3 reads CSASRDTPPGREQYF. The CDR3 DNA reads TGCAGTGCTAGCCGGGACACTCCCCCAGGCCGCGAGCAGTACTTC.